This T cell receptor beta chain came from a study of blood T cell repertoires in COVID-19. Original data processing: Amplified reference gene primers provided the basis for estimating nucleated cell counts. Produced via immunoSEQ multiplex PCR; TCRdb's table is partial and in-frame only. V and J calls and clone size are as listed in that table; D and trimming were resolved from the DNA. The data contain over 250,000 clones, roughly 90% of them singletons. Recovery meant two consecutive negative NP/OP PCR tests, professional clearance, or resolved symptoms. CDR1 and CDR2 from the germline V gene are MDHEN and SYDVKM. V was shortened by 4 bases and J by 2 bases, with 10 bases between the two germline ends. The CDR3 length is 14 residues.

The TCR comes from a woman aged 18-29 years who had recovered from COVID-19. Sequences were obtained from PBMCs or T cells enriched from blood (not recorded which). J is TRBJ2-3 and V is TRBV28; a possible D gene is TRBD2 (5 bases). This chain's CDR3 is CASSWAGNTDTQYF. CDR3 in DNA: TGTGCCAGCAGTTGGGCGGGTAACACAGATACGCAGTATTTT. The variable domain in full, with the rest retrieved from reference TRBV28 and TRBJ2-3, is DVKVTQSSRYLVKRTGEKVFLECVQDMDHENMFWYRQDPGLGLRLIYFSYDVKMKEKGDIPEGYSVSREKKERFSLILESASTNQTSMYLCASSWAGNTDTQYFGPGTRLTVL.